What follows are 13 T cell receptor beta chains derived from one specimen sequenced in a study of OX40 agonist ivuxolimab in advanced cancers. Data came from immunoSEQ multiplex PCR; TCRdb stores just in-frame clones and leaves some out. The sample records 60,000 to 75,000 clones, around nine tenths being singletons. Material: CD4+ or CD8+ T cells sorted from blood, obtained in a trial of the OX40 agonist ivuxolimab. These receptors originate from an adult with an advanced solid tumor such as melanoma, head and neck, liver or kidney cancer.

The chain couples TRBV7-9 to TRBJ2-5; D is perhaps TRBD1 (6 bases). Gene TRBJ2-7 matches the end of the DNA better, so the J call may be wrong. From germline, CDR1 is SEHNR and CDR2 FQNEAQ (reference sequence). This CDR3 has 13 amino acids. DNA of the CDR3: TGTGCCAGCAGCTACAGGGAACGCTACGAGCAGTACTTC. It translates to CASSYRERYEQYF.

The chain has TRBV11-2 and TRBJ2-7; D is possibly TRBD2 (5 bases). CDR3 length: 13 residues. Germline-derived CDR1 and CDR2 are SGHAT and FQNNGV. The V end was cut by 0 bases, the J end by 6 bases, with 9 bases between. CDR3 residues: CASSLEFGSEQYF. The CDR3 coding sequence is TGTGCCAGCAGCTTAGAATTTGGGAGCGAGCAGTACTTC.

The chain joins TRBV28 to TRBJ2-7; the match to TRBD1 covers 9 bases. The CDR3 covers 15 residues. Losses at the gene ends were 5 bases for V and 2 bases for J; bases not matched to a gene: 7. The germline V gene encodes CDR1 MDHEN and CDR2 SYDVKM. The CDR3 DNA follows: TGTGCCAGCAGTACAACAGGGGGCCTAACCTACGAGCAGTACTTC. Its translation: CASSTTGGLTYEQYF.

This sequence joins TRBV7-2 and TRBJ2-3; D gene ambiguous. V was trimmed by 2 bases and J by 6 bases, leaving 6 bases between them. The CDR3 length is 12 residues. The germline V gene has CDR1 SGHTA and CDR2 FQGNSA. CDR3 in DNA: TGTGCCAGCAGCTTATCACGTGATACGCAGTATTTT. Protein: CASSLSRDTQYF.

The genes are TRBV10-3 and TRBJ2-7, with D tentatively TRBD2 (6 bases). Germline V lookup: CDR1 ENHRY, CDR2 SYGVKD. Deletions cut 7 bases from V and 5 bases from J, with 12 bases between. The CDR3 length is 12 residues. CDR3 region: CAIKRVGDEQYF. Here the CDR3 DNA reads TGTGCCATCAAGCGGGTTGGGGACGAGCAGTACTTC.

The chain joins TRBV29-1 to TRBJ2-7; unclear D gene. The germline V gene has CDR1 SQVTM and CDR2 ANQGSEA. Trimming took 0 bases from V and 11 from J, leaving 11 bases between them. This CDR3 contains 11 residues. CDR3 in DNA: TGCAGCGTTGAAGATGACCATAGCAAGTACTTC. Protein product: CSVEDDHSKYF.

V and J are TRBV28 and TRBJ1-5; the D is unclear. The CDR3 length is 13 residues. The germline V gene has CDR1 MDHEN and CDR2 SYDVKM. V lost 5 bases to trimming and J lost 4 bases, with 9 bases between them. CDR3 amino acids: CASSGEQNQPQHF. CDR3 nucleotide sequence: TGTGCCAGCAGTGGAGAACAGAATCAGCCCCAGCATTTT.

V gene TRBV30 combines with J gene TRBJ1-5; 8 bases are a match to TRBD1. CDR3 length: 14 amino acids. V lost 1 base to trimming and J lost 2 bases; unmatched junction nucleotides: 1. Germline CDR1 GTSNPN, CDR2 SVGIG (reference sequence). The CDR3, as DNA: TGTGCCTGGAGTGCGACAGGGGGCAATCAGCCCCAGCATTTT. This encodes CAWSATGGNQPQHF.

The chain couples TRBV6-5 to TRBJ2-7; TRBD1 matches 7 bases. With 5 bases clipped from V and 2 bases from J, the junction kept 9 bases outside the gene matches. Germline V gene sequence: CDR1 MNHEY, CDR2 SVGAGI. This CDR3 has 15 residues. CDR3 nucleotides: TGTGCCAGCAGTATCCGCCGGGACAGAGCCTACGAGCAGTACTTC. This sequence encodes CASSIRRDRAYEQYF.

The chain is built from TRBV18 and TRBJ1-1; the match to TRBD1 covers 8 bases. This CDR3 comprises 15 residues. Germline assignment: CDR1 KGHSH and CDR2 LQKENI. Trimming at V came to 3 bases and at J to 2 bases, leaving 5 bases not matched to a gene. The CDR3 reads CASSPVRGHNTEAFF. In DNA form, the CDR3 reads TGTGCCAGCTCACCCGTCAGGGGGCATAACACTGAAGCTTTCTTT.

This clone has only a few counts. The chain employs TRBV6-1 and TRBJ1-6, with D uncertain. CDR1 MNHNS and CDR2 SASEGT come from the germline V gene. This CDR3 is built from 13 residues. Trimming shortened V by 1 base and J by 7 bases, and 5 bases separated the two germline ends. The CDR3 bases are TGTGCCAGCAGTGAAGGAATCAATTCACCCCTCCACTTT. It specifies CASSEGINSPLHF.

This clone was counted only a few times. The J gene is TRBJ2-7, the V gene TRBV5-1; D not certain. Germline V gene lookup returns CDR1 SGHRS and CDR2 YFSETQ. This CDR3 region has 14 residues. V gave up 4 bases and J gave up 4 bases, with 15 bases separating them. CDR3 region: CASSLIGDGYEQYF. CDR3 DNA: TGCGCCAGCAGCCTCATTGGAGACGGGTACGAGCAGTACTTC.

The gene calls are TRBV6-1 and TRBJ2-1; D uncertain. CDR1 and CDR2 (germline): MNHNS, SASEGT. The CDR3 has 15 residues. With 0 bases removed from V and 3 bases from J, the gap between germline ends came to 9 bases. The CDR3 DNA reads as TGTGCCAGCAGTGAAGCGGGGAATCACTACAATGAGCAGTTCTTC. Residues: CASSEAGNHYNEQFF.